This T cell receptor beta chain was retrieved from a study of blood T cell repertoires in COVID-19 (dated by TCRdb to the early 2020s). For context, the study as a whole: Collaborator samples came from the United States, Italy and Spain and covered acute and convalescent phases of COVID-19. The repertoires were released in a freely available public database meant as a resource for research on the immune response to SARS-CoV-2. Deeply sampled blood TCRbeta repertoires from subjects exposed to, actively infected with, or recovered from COVID-19 were included in the dataset. Sample metadata almost always included a de-identified subject ID, COVID-19 status, age in years and sex. HLA class I and class II types, where available, came from metadata supplied by the sample provider rather than from assay-based typing. The samples were drawn from two sources: the first 160 participants of the ongoing ImmuneRACE study, and fewer than 1,500 subjects contributed by 6 global collaborators. The prospective study material was composed of cDNA or gDNA derived from T cells, B-cell-depleted T cells, or PBMCs. The paper as a whole reports these results and caveats: The amount of clinical and demographic metadata varied by source and participant and was provided uncurated.

The immunoSEQ Assay, a bias-controlled multiplex PCR, was used to amplify TCRbeta CDR3 regions from genomic DNA. The source study handled its data this way. The number of nucleated cells in each sample was estimated from the amplification of reference gene primers within the assay. To quantify the absolute abundance of each unique TCRbeta CDR3 rearrangement, sequence reads were collapsed and filtered. For each sample, productive Simpson clonality was calculated as the square root of Simpson's diversity index across productive rearrangements. TCRdb took this table from immuneACCESS and kept in-frame rearrangements with V and J called. Such tables lack part of the clones; where checked against another copy, unresolved V genes explain under half of the gap, and the rest is unexplained. That table is the source of V, J and clone size, and D and trimming were worked out from the DNA. The sample table shows about 270,000 clones, and 80% to 90% are seen once. The ten biggest clones cover around 15% of the sample.

From the germline V gene, CDR1 is KGHSH and CDR2 is LQKENI. V is clipped by 3 bases and J by 0 bases, and the sequence between their germline boundaries is 12 bases long. The CDR3 spans 16 residues, from the cysteine through the phenylalanine. Only the CDR3 portion is preserved as DNA: 48 bases, with reading frame beginning at the first base. This clone was recorded a few times. Its antigen is currently not known. No per-base quality is available; no much larger clone lies one base away. Participants in the prospective study were aged roughly 18 to 89 years, lived in 20 to 25 United States geographic areas, and enrolled through a virtual design. Cohort assignment in the prospective study relied on participant-reported clinical history from a screening survey and a study questionnaire. Recovered participants in ImmuneRACE Cohort 3 were defined by two consecutive negative NP/OP PCR tests, clearance by a healthcare professional, or resolution of symptoms. In the prospective study, mobile phlebotomists collected whole blood, serum and a nasopharyngeal or oropharyngeal swab from each participant. Prospective study participants could optionally give additional blood draws and questionnaires over an approximately two-month period. Prospective study blood samples were shipped either frozen or at room temperature before DNA extraction.

The chain joins TRBV18 to TRBJ1-5, with the D segment identity uncertain. Sequenced material: PBMCs or T cells enriched from blood (not recorded which). The clonotype comes from a man aged 18 to 29 who had recovered from COVID-19. CDR3 sequence: CASSPMRRYSNQPQHF. The DNA sequence is TGTGCCAGCTCACCTATGAGGCGGTATAGCAATCAGCCCCAGCATTTT.